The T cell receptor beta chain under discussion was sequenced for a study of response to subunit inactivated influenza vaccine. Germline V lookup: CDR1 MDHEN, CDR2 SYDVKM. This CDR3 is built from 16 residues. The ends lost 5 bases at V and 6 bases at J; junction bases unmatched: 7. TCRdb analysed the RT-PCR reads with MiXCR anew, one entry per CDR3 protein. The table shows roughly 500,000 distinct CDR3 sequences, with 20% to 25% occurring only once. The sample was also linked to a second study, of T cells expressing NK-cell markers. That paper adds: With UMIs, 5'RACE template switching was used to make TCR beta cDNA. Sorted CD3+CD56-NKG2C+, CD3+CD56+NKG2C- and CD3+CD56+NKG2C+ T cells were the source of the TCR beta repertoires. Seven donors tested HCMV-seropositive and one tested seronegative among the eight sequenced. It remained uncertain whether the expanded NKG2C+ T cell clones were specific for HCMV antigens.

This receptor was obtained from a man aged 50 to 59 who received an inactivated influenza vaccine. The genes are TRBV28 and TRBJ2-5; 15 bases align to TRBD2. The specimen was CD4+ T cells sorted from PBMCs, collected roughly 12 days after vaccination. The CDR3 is CASSPSGTSGRKTQYF. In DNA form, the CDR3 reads TGTGCCAGCAGTCCTTCCGGGACTAGCGGGAGGAAGACCCAGTACTTC.